The clone carrying this TCR beta chain has at least ten counts. The antigen is unknown. The data stem from a study of neurological immune-mediated disorders. Findings and caveats of the study: The greatest TCR clonal expansion occurred in HTLV-1-associated myelopathy and the least in multiple sclerosis, which fell below healthy controls.

It was by 5'RACE with 10-nucleotide random UMIs that the cDNA was made. TCRdb fed the 5' RACE reads into MiXCR, producing one record per CDR3 protein. The sample lists almost 30,000 distinct CDR3 sequences; 12% were seen once. The V gene's germline CDR1 is LNHNV and CDR2 YYDKDF (reference sequence). Losses at the gene ends were 1 base for V and 5 bases for J; bases not matched to a gene: 7. The CDR3 extends over 15 amino acids. The rearrangement uses TRBV15 and TRBJ2-5; 7 bases map to TRBD2. Sequenced material: PBMCs. This receptor was obtained from a woman aged 55 to 70 in good health. CDR3 DNA: TGTGCCACCAGCAGAGGGACTAGGTACTCTGAGACCCAGTACTTC. The encoded protein is CATSRGTRYSETQYF.